One and the same sample provided the 32 T cell receptor beta chains below, sequenced in a study of tumor-infiltrating lymphocytes in primary liver carcinoma. Making TCR beta cDNA involved approximately 0.5 ug total RNA and a constant-region primer. Modified slightly, ARM-PCR produced TCR beta libraries over three nested multiplex PCR rounds. Two initial PCR rounds of roughly 10 cycles each paired TRBV1-TRBV30 forward primers with a C-beta reverse primer. TCRdb ran MiXCR on the multiplex PCR reads and lists one entry per CDR3 protein. The sample lists some 20,000 distinct CDR3 sequences; roughly three quarters were seen once. Co-extracting RNA and DNA was done with about 17-31 mg of unsorted bulk tissue as input. Sequenced input: liver tumor tissue from sampling region 4. Subset meaning: tumor region T4, right-lateral pole. The receptors stem from a woman aged 30 to 39 with primary liver carcinoma and hepatitis B virus infection.

A note on this clonotype: Mismatch with germline at one junction end may stem from a read error. The chain has TRBV6-1 and TRBJ2-1; D is unclear. CDR3 length: 13 residues. Germline assignment: CDR1 MNHNS and CDR2 SASEGT. CDR3 residues: CASSREVFGELFF. In DNA form, the CDR3 reads TGCGCCAGCAGTAGGGAAGTCTTCGGTGAGCTGTTCTTC.

Comments on this clonotype: The junction does not match germline at one end; this may be a read error. The chain links TRBV12-3 or TRBV12-4 to TRBJ2-5; D is perhaps TRBD2 (6 bases). The CDR3 has 15 amino acids. CDR3 in DNA: TGTACCAGCAGCACCTACCCCGGGAGCGAAGTGACCCGGCACTTC. Translation gives CTSSTYPGSEVTRHF.

Comment on this clonotype: A read error may explain this, as a much larger clone is one base away. V gene TRBV11-2 combines with J gene TRBJ2-7, with D perhaps matching TRBD2 (6 bases). CDR3 size: 13 residues. Germline values: CDR1 SGHAT, CDR2 FQNNGV. The CDR3 loop reads CASKIAGNYEQNF. CDR3 sequence (DNA): TGTGCCAGCAAGATTGCGGGGAACTACGAGCAGAACTTC.

The V call is TRBV28, the J call TRBJ2-3; D is unresolved. Germline CDR1 reads MDHEN; CDR2 reads SYDVKM. Trimming removed 5 bases from V and 2 bases from J, with 11 bases in between. There are 14 residues in the CDR3. The CDR3: CASSVSIVTDTQYF. CDR3 bases: TGTGCCAGCAGTGTTTCAATAGTCACAGATACGCAGTATTTT.

The chain recombines TRBV4-3 with TRBJ1-2; D remains unclear. The CDR3 extends over 14 amino acids. V was shortened by 8 bases and J by 4 bases, with 17 bases between the two germline ends. Germline-derived CDR1 and CDR2 are LGHNA and YSLEER. CDR3 protein: CASGAELVFYGYTF. The CDR3 DNA is TGCGCCAGCGGCGCTGAGTTGGTGTTCTATGGCTACACCTTC.

This clonotype was counted once. One end of the junction fails to match germline, which may point to a read error. The chain carries TRBV28 and TRBJ2-1; 9 nucleotides match TRBD2. Germline assignment: CDR1 MDHEN and CDR2 SYDVKM. The CDR3 contains 15 residues. The CDR3 loop is CVSSFGTSSYKEQFF. CDR3 nucleotides: TGTGTCAGCAGTTTTGGGACTAGCTCCTACAAAGAGCAGTTCTTC.

The rearrangement uses TRBV12-3 or TRBV12-4 and TRBJ2-1; TRBD2 aligns across 11 bases. V shed 10 bases, J shed 9 bases, and the junction held 14 bases outside the gene matches. The length of the CDR3 is 15 residues. CDR3 nucleotides: TGTGCCAACAGCATGTCAGGGACTAGCGGACTTGAGCAGTTCTTC. This translates into CANSMSGTSGLEQFF.

This clonotype was counted a few times. One end of the junction varies from germline; a read error may be responsible. V usage is TRBV11-3 and J usage is TRBJ2-7; TRBD1 aligns across 7 bases. CDR1 and CDR2 (germline): SGHNT, YENEEA. This CDR3 spans 16 amino acids. As DNA, the CDR3 is TGCGCCAGTAGCCGCCGGGACAGCGATTACTCCTACGAACAGTACTTC. As protein: CASSRRDSDYSYEQYF.

This clonotype was recorded many times. Given a much more abundant clone one base away, this may be a read error. The chain has TRBV5-1 and TRBJ2-3, with D perhaps TRBD1 or TRBD2 (5 bases each). The ends were cut back, 2 bases at V and 4 bases at J, with 11 bases in the middle. Germline V lookup: CDR1 SGHRS, CDR2 YFSETQ. The CDR3 covers 14 residues. The CDR3 loop reads CASSLQEAADTQYF. The CDR3 DNA reads as TGCGCCAGCAGCTTACAGGAGGCGGCAGATACGCAGTATTTT.

In regard to this clonotype: The CDR3 carries no conserved terminal phenylalanine or tryptophan, so it likely arises from a read error. V is TRBV10-3 and J is TRBJ2-7, with TRBD1 matching 9 bases. The CDR3 consists of 16 residues. The germline V gene encodes CDR1 ENHRY and CDR2 SYGVKD. CDR3 sequence (DNA): TGTGCCATCAGTGAGTGGACAGGGGACATGACCTACGAACAGTACCTC. Residues: CAISEWTGDMTYEQYL.

This clonotype has only one observation. The junction does not match germline at one end; this may be a read error. The CDR3 protein is CARSSGGLSYEQYF. The CDR3 DNA is TGCGCCAGGAGCTCGGGAGGCCTCTCATACGAGCAGTACTTC. The gene calls are TRBV7-9 and TRBJ2-7, with 7 bases fitting TRBD2. Germline loops: CDR1 SEHNR, CDR2 FQNEAQ (reference sequence). The CDR3 loop spans 14 amino acids.

Note on this clonotype: A junction end diverges from the germline sequence, so it may reflect a read error. This chain uses TRBV11-2 with TRBJ2-1; D not resolved. CDR1 is SGHAT and CDR2 is FQNNGV in the germline V gene. The CDR3 is 12 amino acids. This CDR3 reads CANSSLNGEPFF. Here the CDR3 DNA reads TGTGCCAACAGCTCTCTTAATGGTGAGCCGTTCTTC.

The J gene is TRBJ2-3, the V gene TRBV4-3; D may be TRBD2 (6 bases). Trimming took off 0 bases at V and 2 bases at J, with 27 bases between the two ends. Per germline, CDR1 LGHNA and CDR2 YSLEER. The CDR3 runs to 21 residues. The DNA for the CDR3 is TGCGCCAGCAGCCAAGAGCAGGTAACTAGCAGGAGGATGGGGGTCACAGATACGCAGTATTTT. This sequence encodes CASSQEQVTSRRMGVTDTQYF.

This clonotype was recorded once. Germline and junction disagree at one end, which may indicate a read error. V usage is TRBV11-2 and J usage is TRBJ2-7; D perhaps matches TRBD2 (6 bases). The CDR3 sequence is 15 residues long. Germline-derived CDR1 and CDR2 are SGHAT and FQNNGV. CDR3 coding DNA: TGTGCCAGCAGCTTAGGAGTTAGCGGTTCCTACGTGCGGTGCTTC. Its translation: CASSLGVSGSYVRCF.

This clonotype was counted between two and nine times. The rearrangement joins TRBV29-1 to TRBJ1-2; 9 bases line up with TRBD1. V was clipped by 4 bases and J by 6 bases; unmatched bases: 12. Looked up from germline, CDR1 is SQVTM and CDR2 is ANQGSEA. The CDR3 extends over 15 amino acids. For the CDR3, the DNA is TGCAGCGTTGTTCAACAGGGGGCTCCTACTAATGGCTACACCTTC. It specifies CSVVQQGAPTNGYTF.

Notes on this clonotype: At one end, the junction sequence differs from germline, possibly due to a read error. Here the CDR3 reads CASSQDRWIGWEQYF. The CDR3 region has the DNA TGCGCCAGCAGTCAAGATCGATGGATAGGGTGGGAGCAGTACTTC. The chain is built from TRBV4-3 and TRBJ2-7; D is unresolved. The CDR3 extends over 15 amino acids. Germline V lookup: CDR1 LGHNA, CDR2 YSLEER.

In regard to this clonotype: Because the CDR3 is missing its conserved closing phenylalanine or tryptophan, this is likely a read error. The rearrangement uses TRBV4-1 and TRBJ1-5, with no clear D. Per germline, CDR1 MGHRA and CDR2 YSYEKL. The CDR3 spans 14 residues. V gave up 8 bases and J gave up 7 bases, with 18 bases separating them. CDR3 sequence: CASDSRADGQPQHL. CDR3 nucleotides: TGCGCCAGCGACTCACGGGCAGATGGACAGCCCCAGCATCTT.

For this clonotype: The conserved final phenylalanine or tryptophan is absent from the CDR3, which likely points to a read error. V usage is TRBV6-5 and J usage is TRBJ1-6; D not resolved. Germline values: CDR1 MNHEY, CDR2 SVGAGI. The length of the CDR3 is 15 residues. CDR3 sequence (DNA): TGTGCCAGTAGGGAAAGGAGTGCCCCCCTTTCATCCCTCCACATT. This sequence encodes CASRERSAPLSSLHI.

The gene calls are TRBV29-1 and TRBJ2-1, with D perhaps TRBD2 (5 bases). CDR1 and CDR2 from the germline V gene are SQVTM and ANQGSEA. Trimming cost V 7 bases and J 7 bases, with 17 bases left between them. This CDR3 has 13 amino acids. CDR3 coding DNA: TGCAGCGCCGTCCGGGATGCTTCAAATGAGCAGTTCTTC. It encodes CSAVRDASNEQFF.

Of note for this clonotype: A read error may produce the germline difference seen at one junction end. The chain couples TRBV12-3 or TRBV12-4 to TRBJ2-1, with D tentatively TRBD1 or TRBD2 (6 bases each). There are 12 residues in the CDR3. The CDR3 region is CASSQPGRGLRF. The CDR3 nucleotides read TGTGCCAGCAGTCAACCGGGACGGGGGCTACGCTTC.

As regards this clonotype: The junction shows a germline mismatch at one end, possibly a read error. This chain's CDR3 is CASKSAGTSDTRYF. CDR3 DNA: TGTGCCAGTAAGTCAGCGGGAACATCAGATACGCGGTATTTT. V is TRBV6-2 or TRBV6-3 and J is TRBJ2-3, with TRBD2 matching over 7 bases. This CDR3 has 14 residues. Germline lookup yields CDR1 MNHEY and CDR2 SVGEGT.

This clonotype turned up a few times. V gene TRBV20-1 combines with J gene TRBJ2-1; D might be TRBD1 or TRBD2, each matching 6 bases. The CDR3 is 13 residues long. Germline CDR1 reads DFQATT; CDR2 reads SNEGSKA (reference sequence). The CDR3 bases are TGCGGGGGGCGAGGAAGCTCCTACAATGAGCAGTTCTTC. This sequence encodes CGGRGSSYNEQFF.

This clonotype was detected once. This chain links TRBV4-3 with TRBJ2-3; D is possibly TRBD2 (6 bases). Germline-derived CDR1 and CDR2 are LGHNA and YSLEER. The CDR3 extends over 16 amino acids. Trimming shortened V by 0 bases and J by 15 bases, and 25 bases separated the two germline ends. The CDR3 region is CASSQDWGSGVDTHYF. The DNA of the CDR3 is TGCGCCAGCAGCCAAGACTGGGGATCGGGAGTAGATACACATTATTTT.

Note on this clonotype: The junction departs from the called germline gene at one end, perhaps through a read error. The chain uses TRBV6-1 and TRBJ1-6; D gene ambiguous. Germline assignment: CDR1 MNHNS and CDR2 SASEGT. The CDR3 has 15 amino acids. CDR3 nucleotides: TGCGCCAGCAGTGAAGAGGGTGATAGCGGTTCACCCCTACACTTT. It translates to CASSEEGDSGSPLHF.

This clonotype was seen more than once but under ten times. An end of the junction does not agree with germline; a read error may underlie this. This rearrangement joins TRBV4-1 to TRBJ1-5; the D gene is possibly TRBD1 (6 bases). This CDR3 has 14 amino acids. Germline values: CDR1 MGHRA, CDR2 YSYEKL. The CDR3 loop reads CASVSRTDRQPQHF. CDR3 bases: TGTGCTAGCGTCTCACGGACAGATAGACAGCCCCAGCATTTT.

In the case of this clonotype: An end of the junction does not agree with germline; a read error may underlie this. The rearrangement links TRBV7-8 to TRBJ2-3, with D possibly matching TRBD2 (5 bases). The CDR3 contains 13 residues. Germline V gene data show CDR1 as SGHVS and CDR2 as FQNEAQ. The CDR3 reads CASRSLVPDTQYF. DNA for the CDR3: TGCGCCAGCAGGTCACTAGTACCAGATACGCAGTATTTT.

In the case of this clonotype: At one end the junction does not follow the germline gene, possibly because of a read error. The chain has TRBV6-5 and TRBJ2-6; TRBD1 matches 9 bases. Germline V gene sequence: CDR1 MNHEY, CDR2 SVGAGI. The CDR3 totals 18 residues. The CDR3 DNA follows: TGTCCCAGCAAGACATACAGGGGGCGCGTCTCTGGAGCCCACGTCCTGACTTTC. Translation gives CPSKTYRGRVSGAHVLTF.

Concerning this clonotype itself: In this CDR3 the conserved last residue, phenylalanine or tryptophan, is missing, so a read error is likely. This chain links TRBV4-1 with TRBJ2-1, with 8 bases matching TRBD2. Germline CDR1 reads MGHRA; CDR2 reads YSYEKL. The CDR3 extends over 17 amino acids. The CDR3 region is CARSQLGGRISPNEQFL. CDR3 sequence (DNA): TGCGCCAGGAGCCAATTGGGCGGGAGGATTTCCCCGAATGAGCAGTTCCTC.

Turning to this clonotype: Sequence at one end of the junction differs from germline and may be a read error. The rearrangement links TRBV5-5 to TRBJ1-6, with no clear D. This CDR3 comprises 14 residues. Germline CDR1 and CDR2: SGHKS and YYEKEE (reference sequence). The CDR3 here is CANSLDVGNSPPHF. The CDR3, as DNA: TGTGCCAACAGCTTGGACGTCGGTAATTCACCCCCCCACTTT.

Concerning this clonotype itself: The CDR3 carries no conserved terminal phenylalanine or tryptophan, so it likely arises from a read error. No DNA is shown, since the ends of the CDR3 on it are uncertain; the CDR3 is the one TCRdb lists. This chain connects TRBV6-5 to TRBJ2-7; TRBD1 reflects the table's D call only, with no check against the DNA. Germline loops: CDR1 MNHEY, CDR2 SVGAGI. The CDR3 has 11 amino acids, counting both end residues. The CDR3 region is CASGEGAEQYL.

As to this clonotype: The conserved phenylalanine or tryptophan is not found at the CDR3 terminus, so this likely reflects a read error. The CDR3: CASNQDWGRVNGYTL. CDR3 DNA sequence: TGCGCAAGCAACCAAGATTGGGGCAGGGTGAATGGTTACACCCTC. This chain uses TRBV4-3 with TRBJ1-2; D possibly corresponds to TRBD1 (5 bases). The CDR3 has 15 amino acids. Germline assignment: CDR1 LGHNA and CDR2 YSLEER.

Worth noting for this clonotype: A read error may be the cause here, since a much bigger clone is one base away. The chain recombines TRBV7-8 with TRBJ2-3, with D maybe TRBD2 (6 bases). The germline gives CDR1 SGHVS, CDR2 FQNEAQ. The CDR3 extends over 17 amino acids. This CDR3 reads CASSLEEASESTDTRYF. For the CDR3, the DNA is TGTGCCAGCAGCTTAGAAGAGGCTAGCGAGAGCACAGATACGCGGTATTTT.